The next 20 T cell receptor beta chains were all read from a single sample in a study of blood T cell repertoires in COVID-19 (dated by TCRdb to 2018 to 2021). Libraries were constructed by the immunoSEQ multiplex PCR assay. Entries here come from immuneACCESS through TCRdb and include only in-frame sequences with V and J called. Some clones fail to appear in such tables; in the studies checked, an unresolved V gene covers under half of the shortfall, and the cause of the remainder is unknown. The sample data list 370,000 or so clones, and about 87% of these were observed just once. The top ten hold 1.3% of the sample. Material for sequencing was PBMCs or T cells enriched from blood (not recorded which). Receptors originate from a man younger than 45 who had recovered from COVID-19.

The chain carries TRBV5-1 and TRBJ1-1; 11 bases are a match to TRBD1. Germline assignment: CDR1 SGHRS and CDR2 YFSETQ. With V trimmed by 7 bases and J by 7 bases, 9 bases remained unmatched. CDR3 length: 14 residues. Here the CDR3 DNA reads TGCGCCAGCGTGCTGGACAGGGGGCATAGTGAAGCTTTCTTT. Translation: CASVLDRGHSEAFF.

J is TRBJ2-6 and V is TRBV2; D may be TRBD2 (5 bases). The CDR3 is 16 amino acids. The germline V gene encodes CDR1 SNHLY and CDR2 FYNNEI. V lost 5 bases, J lost 0 bases, and 11 bases lay in between. The CDR3 sequence: CASSWEGSSGANVLTF. In DNA form, the CDR3 reads TGTGCCAGCAGTTGGGAAGGGAGCTCTGGGGCCAACGTCCTGACTTTC.

CDR3 sequence: CASSKGQGYTGELFF. The DNA of the CDR3 is TGTGCCAGCAGTAAGGGACAGGGTTACACCGGGGAGCTGTTTTTT. V is TRBV2 and J is TRBJ2-2, with 9 nucleotides matching TRBD1. The CDR3 length is 15 residues. Germline loops: CDR1 SNHLY, CDR2 FYNNEI. V lost 5 bases and J lost 3; bases outside the gene matches: 4. The variable domain in full, with the rest retrieved from reference TRBV2 and TRBJ2-2, is EPEVTQTPSHQVTQMGQEVILRCVPISNHLYFYWYRQILGQKVEFLVSFYNNEISEKSEIFDDQFSVERPDGSNFTLKIRSTKLEDSAMYFCASSKGQGYTGELFFGEGSRLTVL.

The chain is built from TRBV6-2 or TRBV6-3 and TRBJ2-7; D possibly corresponds to TRBD2 (6 bases). Trimming left V 5 bases short and J 2 bases short, with 16 bases between. The CDR3 sequence is 15 residues long. The germline CDR1 and CDR2 sequences are MNHEY and SVGEGT. As DNA, the CDR3 is TGTGCCAGCAGTAACCCGGGAGCGATCGCCTACGAGCAGTACTTC. Amino acids: CASSNPGAIAYEQYF.

This clone was counted a single time. The chain employs TRBV14 and TRBJ1-2, with 8 bases lining up with TRBD1. The J segment lost 5 bases and the V segment lost 5 bases, leaving 10 bases of the junction unmatched. This CDR3 contains 15 residues. Germline CDR1 is SGHDN and CDR2 is FVKESK. CDR3 in DNA: TGTGCCAGCAGCACCCGGGACAGGATTTTTTATGGCTACACCTTC. Encoded protein: CASSTRDRIFYGYTF.

The chain links TRBV4-2 to TRBJ1-2, with D perhaps matching TRBD1 (5 bases). Between the trimmed V and J ends, which lost 1 base and 2 bases, there was a span of 11 bases. The CDR3 contains 15 residues. Germline V lookup: CDR1 LGHNA, CDR2 YNFKEQ. This chain's CDR3 is CASSQGGAGNYGYTF. CDR3 nucleotides: TGTGCCAGCAGCCAAGGGGGCGCAGGGAACTATGGCTACACCTTC.

This clone was detected once. The chain has TRBV7-9 and TRBJ1-1; no clear D. V lost 4 bases to trimming and J lost 0 bases, with 15 bases between them. CDR3 size: 16 residues. Germline loops: CDR1 SEHNR, CDR2 FQNEAQ (reference sequence). CDR3 DNA: TGTGCCAGCAGCTCGTCAGATTCCTTTATGAACACTGAAGCTTTCTTT. Amino acid sequence: CASSSSDSFMNTEAFF.

This sequence joins TRBV5-1 and TRBJ1-2; D remains unclear. Germline CDR1 is SGHRS and CDR2 is YFSETQ. The CDR3 covers 15 residues. V lost 0 bases, J lost 3 bases, and 12 bases lay in between. CDR3 sequence: CASSLGHRDDYGYTF. The CDR3 DNA follows: TGCGCCAGCAGCTTGGGACACCGCGACGACTATGGCTACACCTTC.

The J gene is TRBJ1-5, the V gene TRBV6-5; a possible D gene is TRBD1 (5 bases). The CDR3 covers 14 residues. Trimming cost V 8 bases and J 10 bases, with 21 bases left between them. The germline V gene has CDR1 MNHEY and CDR2 SVGAGI. The CDR3 sequence: CASARVHQSGPQHF. In DNA form, the CDR3 reads TGTGCCAGCGCCAGGGTTCACCAAAGTGGACCCCAGCATTTT.

This clone was seen once. The rearrangement links TRBV6-2 or TRBV6-3 to TRBJ1-1, with 9 positions matching TRBD1. CDR3 length: 16 amino acids. CDR1 and CDR2 from the germline V gene are MNHEY and SVGEGT. The V gene end was trimmed by 2 bases and the J gene end by 4 bases; junction bases not matched to a gene: 8. CDR3 bases: TGTGCCAGCAGTTACCGTCCCGGGACAGGGATCACTGAAGCTTTCTTT. Amino acids: CASSYRPGTGITEAFF.

The rearrangement joins TRBV2 to TRBJ1-5, with 11 positions matching TRBD1. Germline values: CDR1 SNHLY, CDR2 FYNNEI. This CDR3 spans 16 amino acids. V shed 6 bases and J 8 bases; nucleotides not matched to a gene: 12. The CDR3 DNA is TGTGCCAGCAGCGAACCGCCGGGACAGGGGGATAAGCCCCAGCATTTT. This codes for CASSEPPGQGDKPQHF. The whole variable domain, filled in from reference TRBV2 and TRBJ1-5, reads EPEVTQTPSHQVTQMGQEVILRCVPISNHLYFYWYRQILGQKVEFLVSFYNNEISEKSEIFDDQFSVERPDGSNFTLKIRSTKLEDSAMYFCASSEPPGQGDKPQHFGDGTRLSIL.

This chain joins TRBV21-1 and TRBJ2-7; the table calls TRBD1, which could not be checked here. TRBV21-1 is flagged as a pseudogene. The length of the CDR3 is 14 residues. The CDR3 coding sequence is TGTGCCAGCAGCAAAGACAGGGAGTCCTACGAGCAGTACTTC. This translates into CASSKDRESYEQYF.

V and J are TRBV7-9 and TRBJ2-1; D possibly corresponds to TRBD2 (6 bases). Germline CDR1 is SEHNR and CDR2 is FQNEAQ (reference sequence). Trimming removed 1 base at V and 7 bases at J, with 8 bases between. The CDR3 has 13 amino acids. The CDR3 nucleotides are TGTGCCAGCAGCTTAGGTAGCGGTAATGAGCAGTTCTTC. Translation gives CASSLGSGNEQFF.

The CDR3 DNA is TGCGCCAGCAGCCGCCGGGACAGGGTGATCTGGGACGAAAAACTGTTTTTT. It translates to CASSRRDRVIWDEKLFF. The V and J genes are TRBV4-3 and TRBJ1-4; 9 bases align to TRBD1. In germline, CDR1 is LGHNA, CDR2 YSLEER. V lost 4 bases, J lost 8 bases, and 14 bases stayed unmatched. The CDR3 loop spans 17 amino acids.

The chain combines TRBV7-8 with TRBJ2-2; D uncertain. The CDR3 spans 15 residues. The V end lost 3 bases, the J end lost 0 bases, and 8 bases lay between the germline ends. The V gene's germline CDR1 is SGHVS and CDR2 FQNEAQ. CDR3 sequence (DNA): TGTGCCAGCAGCTTTAGAACAGCGAACACCGGGGAGCTGTTTTTT. Translated: CASSFRTANTGELFF.

The rearrangement joins TRBV19 to TRBJ1-5; D is undetermined. From germline, CDR1 is LNHDA and CDR2 SQIVND (reference sequence). The CDR3 has 14 residues. Trimming removed 1 base at V and 6 bases at J, with 10 bases between. DNA of the CDR3: TGTGCCAGTAGTATAGTCCCGGGGAGTCAGCCCCAGCATTTT. It translates to CASSIVPGSQPQHF.

This chain joins TRBV5-1 and TRBJ1-6, with D perhaps TRBD1 (6 bases). V was clipped by 0 bases and J by 9 bases, with 16 bases between them. This CDR3 contains 16 residues. The germline CDR1 and CDR2 sequences are SGHRS and YFSETQ. The CDR3 region has the DNA TGCGCCAGCAGCTTGGAGGTAGGGGGTATGGGTTCACCCCTCCACTTT. Residues: CASSLEVGGMGSPLHF.

The CDR3 region is CASSGGERTTETQYF. CDR3 nucleotide sequence: TGCGCCAGCAGCGGAGGGGAGAGGACAACGGAGACCCAGTACTTC. The chain combines TRBV4-1 with TRBJ2-5; maybe TRBD2 (6 bases). V was cut by 5 bases and J by 5 bases, with 18 bases left in between. The length of the CDR3 is 15 residues. The germline gives CDR1 MGHRA, CDR2 YSYEKL.

J is TRBJ2-3 and V is TRBV27; a possible D gene is TRBD2 (6 bases). The CDR3 has 16 amino acids. Germline loops: CDR1 MNHEY, CDR2 SMNVEV (reference sequence). The germline V and J ends were trimmed by 3 bases and 6 bases, with 19 bases remaining between them. The CDR3 DNA reads as TGTGCCAGCAGTTTGAGGCCCCCCGGGGGAATGGATACGCAGTATTTT. Translated: CASSLRPPGGMDTQYF.

The chain carries TRBV18 and TRBJ1-5; 9 nucleotides match TRBD1. In germline, CDR1 is KGHSH, CDR2 LQKENI. Losses at the gene ends were 6 bases for V and 5 bases for J; bases not matched to a gene: 5. The CDR3 extends over 14 amino acids. CDR3 protein: CASSQQGADQPQHF. In nucleotides, the CDR3 is TGTGCCAGCTCCCAACAGGGGGCTGATCAGCCCCAGCATTTT.